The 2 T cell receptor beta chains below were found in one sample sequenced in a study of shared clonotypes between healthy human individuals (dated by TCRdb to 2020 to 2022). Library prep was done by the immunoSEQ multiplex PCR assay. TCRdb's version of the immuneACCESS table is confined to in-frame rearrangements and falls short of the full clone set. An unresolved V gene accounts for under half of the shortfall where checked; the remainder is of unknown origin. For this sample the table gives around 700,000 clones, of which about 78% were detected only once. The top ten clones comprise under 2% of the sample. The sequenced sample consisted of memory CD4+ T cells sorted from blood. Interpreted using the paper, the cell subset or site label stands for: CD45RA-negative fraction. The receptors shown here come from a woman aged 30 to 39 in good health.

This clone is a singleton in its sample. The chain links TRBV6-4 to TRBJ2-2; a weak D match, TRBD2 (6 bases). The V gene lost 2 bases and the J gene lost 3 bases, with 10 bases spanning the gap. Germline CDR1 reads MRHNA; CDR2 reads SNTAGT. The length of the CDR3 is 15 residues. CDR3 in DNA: TGTGCCAGCAGTGACGGGAGGTCCCACACCGGGGAGCTGTTTTTT. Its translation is CASSDGRSHTGELFF.

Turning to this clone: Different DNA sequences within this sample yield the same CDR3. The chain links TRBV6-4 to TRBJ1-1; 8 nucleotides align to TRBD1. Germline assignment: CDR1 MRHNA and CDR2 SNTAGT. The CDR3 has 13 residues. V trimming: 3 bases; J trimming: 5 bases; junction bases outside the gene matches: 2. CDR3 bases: TGTGCCAGCAGTGAACAGGGGGATACTGAAGCTTTCTTT. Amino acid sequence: CASSEQGDTEAFF.